The T cell receptor (beta chain) under discussion was sequenced for a study of blood T cell repertoires in COVID-19. The protocol was immunoSEQ multiplex PCR, while the TCRdb copy is restricted to in-frame clones and leaves out a portion. The sample lists some 150,000 clones, 84% occurring once. Germline lookup yields CDR1 SGHTA and CDR2 FQGTGA. V lost 5 bases, J lost 5 bases, and 9 bases stayed unmatched. The CDR3 covers 16 residues. The V gene is TRBV7-3, the J gene TRBJ2-2; TRBD2 agrees at 9 bases. This TCR derives from a woman aged 45-65 years in a cohort sampled during active or convalescent COVID-19. The sequenced sample consisted of peripheral blood. The CDR3 here is CASSPPAGGGTGELFF. In nucleotides, the CDR3 is TGTGCCAGCAGCCCGCCAGCGGGGGGTGGTACCGGGGAGCTGTTTTTT.